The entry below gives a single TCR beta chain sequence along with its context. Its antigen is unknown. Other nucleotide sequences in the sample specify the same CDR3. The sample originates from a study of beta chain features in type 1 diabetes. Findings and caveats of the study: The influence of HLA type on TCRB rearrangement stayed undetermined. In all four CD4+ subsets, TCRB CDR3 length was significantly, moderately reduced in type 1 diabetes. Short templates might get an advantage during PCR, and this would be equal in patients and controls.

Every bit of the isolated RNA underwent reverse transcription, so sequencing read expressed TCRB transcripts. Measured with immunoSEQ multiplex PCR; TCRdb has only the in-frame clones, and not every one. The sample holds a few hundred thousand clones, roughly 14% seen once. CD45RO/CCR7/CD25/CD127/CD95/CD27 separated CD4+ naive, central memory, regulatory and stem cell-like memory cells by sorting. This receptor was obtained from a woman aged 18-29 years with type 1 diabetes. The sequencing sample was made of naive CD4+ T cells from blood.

The CDR3 region is CASSSLNEQFF. In DNA, the CDR3 is TGTGCCAGCAGCTCCCTCAATGAGCAGTTCTTC. V is TRBV7-2 and J is TRBJ2-1; D ambiguous. Trimming stripped 4 bases from V and 6 bases from J, with 4 bases between. Germline lookup yields CDR1 SGHTA and CDR2 FQGNSA. This CDR3 contains 11 residues.